This T cell receptor beta chain was recovered during a study of regulatory T cells in long-lasting Graves disease. The CDR3 sequence is 15 residues long. Germline lookup yields CDR1 LGHNA and CDR2 YSLEER. Trimming stripped 3 bases from V and 5 bases from J, with 17 bases between. This clonotype was counted ten times or more. Its antigen remains unidentified. The study, taken as a whole, reports: Because few samples were included, accuracy may have been lower.

Time point indicated: newly diagnosed GD, antithyroid drugs for less than 3 months. RNA isolated from PBMCs was used to make the TCR library. Arm-PCR of CDR3 regions with iRepertoire HTBI primers generated TCR beta libraries. MiXCR, run by TCRdb on the multiplex PCR reads, gives a single entry per CDR3 protein. This table has 510,000 or so distinct CDR3 sequences, 12% appearing once. The sample also formed part of further work on T cells in Graves' hyperthyroidism and ophthalmopathy. That source reports: Diagnoses rested on clinical symptoms, serum thyroxine and TRAb, thyroid ultrasound and orbital computed tomography.

This receptor was obtained from a woman aged 25-40 years with Graves disease. The V and J genes are TRBV4-3 and TRBJ2-7, with D tentatively TRBD1 (6 bases). This sample comprised peripheral blood mononuclear cells (PBMCs), obtained at new diagnosis, from a patient treated with antithyroid drugs. The CDR3 loop reads CASSHRTGWGNEQYF. The CDR3 DNA reads TGCGCCAGCAGCCACCGTACAGGGTGGGGGAACGAGCAGTACTTC.